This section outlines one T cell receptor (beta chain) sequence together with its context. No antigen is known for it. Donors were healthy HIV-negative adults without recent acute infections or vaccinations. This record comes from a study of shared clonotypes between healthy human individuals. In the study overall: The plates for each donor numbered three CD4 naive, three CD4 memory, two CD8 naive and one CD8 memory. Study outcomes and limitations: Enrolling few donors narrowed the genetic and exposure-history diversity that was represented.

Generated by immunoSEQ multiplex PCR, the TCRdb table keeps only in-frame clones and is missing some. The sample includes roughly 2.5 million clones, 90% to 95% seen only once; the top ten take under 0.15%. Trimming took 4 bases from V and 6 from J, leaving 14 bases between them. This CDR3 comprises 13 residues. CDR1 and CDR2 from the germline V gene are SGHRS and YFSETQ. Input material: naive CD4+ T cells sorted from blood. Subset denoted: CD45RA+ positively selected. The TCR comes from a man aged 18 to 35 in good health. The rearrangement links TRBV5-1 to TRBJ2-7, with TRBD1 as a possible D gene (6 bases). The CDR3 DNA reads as TGCGCCAGCAGCGTCCAGGGGACGGGCGAGCAGTACTTC. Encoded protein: CASSVQGTGEQYF.